Following are 17 T cell receptor beta chains from one sample sequenced in a study of shared clonotypes between healthy human individuals. TCRdb's table, derived via immunoSEQ multiplex PCR, lists solely in-frame clones and lacks some. The sample contains about 2.1 million clones, about 92% of which appear only once. Terminally differentiated effector memory CD45RA+ cells were excluded by CCR7 positive selection of CD45RO-negative cells. Sequencing used naive CD8+ T cells from PBMCs. These receptors all come from a man aged 18 to 29 in good health. Some clones in this sample may be carry-over from other donors' samples.

In this sample, this clone turned up a few times. This chain joins TRBV27 and TRBJ1-4; 7 positions agree with TRBD1. Trimming removed 6 bases from V and 4 bases from J; junction bases left unmatched: 8. The CDR3 totals 15 residues. Looked up from germline, CDR1 is MNHEY and CDR2 is SMNVEV (reference sequence). The CDR3 nucleotides read TGTGCCAGCAGAGCGGAGGGGGCTGGTAATGAAAAACTGTTTTTT. Translation gives CASRAEGAGNEKLFF. The entire variable domain, with the rest obtained from reference TRBV27 and TRBJ1-4, is as follows: EAQVTQNPRYLITVTGKKLTVTCSQNMNHEYMSWYRQDPGLGLRQIYYSMNVEVTDKGDVPEGYKVSRKEKRNFPLILESPSPNQTSLYFCASRAEGAGNEKLFFGSGTQLSVL.

The chain uses TRBV23-1 and TRBJ2-7; TRBD2 might be the D (6 bases). TRBV23-1 is an open reading frame whose function is uncertain. CDR3 length: 12 residues. The V and J ends lost 4 bases and 7 bases respectively, with 11 bases between them. DNA of the CDR3: TGCGCCAGCAGTCCCGACGCGGGGGAGCAGTACTTC. It codes for CASSPDAGEQYF.

Comments on this clone: Other DNA sequences of this sample code for an identical CDR3. The gene calls are TRBV11-2 and TRBJ1-4; D call uncertain. CDR3 length: 14 amino acids. V shed 1 base and J shed 5 bases, with 8 bases lying between them. Looked up from germline, CDR1 is SGHAT and CDR2 is FQNNGV. CDR3 amino acids: CASSLGVPNEKLFF. CDR3 DNA sequence: TGTGCCAGCAGCTTAGGCGTACCCAATGAAAAACTGTTTTTT.

The DNA of the CDR3 is TGTGCCAGCAGCGGAACCGGGACAGGAGGGTACGAGCAGTACTTC. Its protein product is CASSGTGTGGYEQYF. The rearrangement links TRBV9 to TRBJ2-7, with 8 bases that match TRBD1. Trimming cost V 3 bases and J 4 bases; bases outside gene matches: 9. The CDR3 has 15 amino acids. Germline V gene sequence: CDR1 SGDLS, CDR2 YYNGEE.

The chain employs TRBV27 and TRBJ2-7; TRBD2 agrees at 10 bases. V shed 7 bases and J 6 bases; nucleotides not matched to a gene: 3. Germline V gene sequence: CDR1 MNHEY, CDR2 SMNVEV (reference sequence). The CDR3 extends over 12 amino acids. The DNA of the CDR3 is TGTGCCAGCACGGGACTAGCGAGCGAGCAGTACTTC. Its protein product is CASTGLASEQYF.

The chain links TRBV4-3 to TRBJ2-3; weak D call: TRBD2 (6 bases). The CDR3 totals 15 residues. CDR1 is LGHNA and CDR2 is YSLEER in the germline V gene. Trimming stripped 0 bases from V and 4 bases from J, with 11 bases between. The DNA for the CDR3 is TGCGCCAGCAGCCAAGATCTAGGCGGGGCAGATACGCAGTATTTT. Residues: CASSQDLGGADTQYF.

The V and J genes are TRBV11-2 and TRBJ2-1, with 10 bases identical to TRBD2. CDR1 SGHAT and CDR2 FQNNGV come from the germline V gene. V trimming: 0 bases; J trimming: 3 bases; junction bases outside the gene matches: 2. The CDR3 contains 16 residues. The CDR3 is CASSLDLAGDYNEQFF. Here the CDR3 DNA reads TGTGCCAGCAGCTTAGATCTAGCGGGAGACTACAATGAGCAGTTCTTC.

The V gene is TRBV6-1, the J gene TRBJ2-7, with TRBD1 matching 10 bases. V trimming: 7 bases; J trimming: 9 bases; junction bases outside the gene matches: 12. This CDR3 spans 14 amino acids. Germline lookup yields CDR1 MNHNS and CDR2 SASEGT. The CDR3 coding sequence is TGTGCCAGCATCGAAGACAGGGGGCCCCCGTCGCAGTACTTC. Translation gives CASIEDRGPPSQYF.

The gene calls are TRBV7-9 and TRBJ1-4; 10 bases line up with TRBD1. The CDR3 runs 19 residues. After removal of 5 bases from V and 4 bases from J, the junction contained 16 bases not matched to a gene. CDR1 is SEHNR, CDR2 FQNEAQ, per germline (reference sequence). CDR3 DNA sequence: TGTGCCAGCAGCCCTCACCCCGACAGGGGGCTCGATGGTAATGAAAAACTGTTTTTT. Translation: CASSPHPDRGLDGNEKLFF.

The chain links TRBV19 to TRBJ1-2; TRBD1 matches 11 bases. V gave up 6 bases and J gave up 6 bases; unmatched junction bases: 18. The germline V gene has CDR1 LNHDA and CDR2 SQIVND (reference sequence). The CDR3 runs 18 residues. The CDR3 loop is CASRPTNFGQGAANGYTF. CDR3 nucleotide sequence: TGTGCCAGTAGACCGACAAATTTTGGACAGGGGGCGGCAAATGGCTACACCTTC.

J is TRBJ2-3 and V is TRBV7-9; D possibly corresponds to TRBD1 (6 bases). The length of the CDR3 is 16 residues. V gave up 1 base and J gave up 3 bases, with 14 bases separating them. Germline CDR1 reads SEHNR; CDR2 reads FQNEAQ (reference sequence). CDR3 nucleotides: TGTGCCAGCAGCTTAGTCGGAGGTCAGGGGACAGATACGCAGTATTTT. Translation: CASSLVGGQGTDTQYF.

The V call is TRBV7-9, the J call TRBJ2-2, with TRBD1 matching over 10 bases. Germline CDR1 is SEHNR and CDR2 is FQNEAQ (reference sequence). CDR3 size: 16 residues. V lost 5 bases to trimming and J lost 5 bases; unmatched junction nucleotides: 8. The CDR3 nucleotides are TGTGCCAGCAGCCCACTGGACAGGGGGAGGACCGGGGAGCTGTTTTTT. It yields the protein CASSPLDRGRTGELFF.

V usage is TRBV7-9 and J usage is TRBJ2-7; tentatively, D is TRBD1 (5 bases). Germline V gives CDR1 SEHNR, CDR2 FQNEAQ (reference sequence). This CDR3 spans 14 amino acids. The V end lost 1 base, the J end lost 6 bases, and 13 bases lay between the germline ends. The CDR3 is CASSLETSGSEQYF. CDR3 DNA sequence: TGTGCCAGCAGCTTAGAAACCTCAGGGTCCGAGCAGTACTTC.

The genes are TRBV28 and TRBJ2-7, with D perhaps assigned TRBD1 or TRBD2 (7 bases each). Germline assignment: CDR1 MDHEN and CDR2 SYDVKM. The CDR3 runs to 19 residues. Trimming took off 8 bases at V and 0 bases at J, with 29 bases between the two ends. The CDR3 loop reads CASQTGVPDLAVSSYEQYF. DNA for the CDR3: TGTGCCAGCCAAACAGGGGTCCCGGACCTAGCGGTGAGCTCCTACGAGCAGTACTTC.

About this clone itself: The sample has other DNA sequences that encode this CDR3 too. CDR3 coding DNA: TGCGCCAGCAGCCACGGACCTTCCTACGAGCAGTACTTC. Residues: CASSHGPSYEQYF. The chain couples TRBV4-1 to TRBJ2-7; D unresolved. This CDR3 comprises 13 residues. Deletions cut 3 bases from V and 1 base from J, with 7 bases between. The germline V gene encodes CDR1 MGHRA and CDR2 YSYEKL.

This chain links TRBV28 with TRBJ1-5; D may be TRBD1 (5 bases). The length of the CDR3 is 12 residues. Deletions cut 5 bases from V and 10 bases from J, with 12 bases between. From germline, CDR1 is MDHEN and CDR2 SYDVKM. CDR3 nucleotide sequence: TGTGCCAGCAGTGGGGGTCGTGGTCCCCAGCATTTT. Translating gives CASSGGRGPQHF.

CDR3 in DNA: TGTGCCAGCAGCTCCACTCGGCGAGTGTCCCATGAGCAGTTCTTC. Protein product: CASSSTRRVSHEQFF. The chain carries TRBV7-9 and TRBJ2-1; D is unclear. Germline values: CDR1 SEHNR, CDR2 FQNEAQ (reference sequence). With 4 bases removed from V and 8 bases from J, the gap between germline ends came to 18 bases. This CDR3 spans 15 amino acids.